This TCR beta chain was recovered during a study of T-cell memory formation after mild COVID-19 (dated by TCRdb to about 2021). Describing the broader study: Most TCR sequence clusters were specific to one of the two donors. The cohort was made up of two young adult volunteers, one female and one male, who were previously healthy. T-cell clones expanding and contracting after mild COVID-19 in two donors were tracked by longitudinal TCRalpha and TCRbeta repertoire sequencing. The paper as a whole reports these results and caveats: Clones that contracted from day 15 to 85 showed balanced CD4/CD8 phenotypes, whereas a second wave of clones that expanded from day 15 to 37 leaned towards CD4+. Whether the second-wave clones peaking on day 37 were SARS-CoV-2 specific was not confirmed. Contracting CD4+ clones appeared mostly in the CM and EM memory subsets, whereas CD8+ clones were enriched in EMRA. Only a couple of mild cases were covered by the study, and larger cohorts that include severe cases with pre-infection samples were considered necessary. Some responding clones were detected in pre-infection memory, suggesting pre-existing cross-reactive memory T cells joined the SARS-CoV-2 response.

The germline V and J ends show losses of 5 bases and 6 bases respectively, and no gene match explains 11 bases of the junction. From the cysteine through the phenylalanine, the CDR3 covers 15 amino acids. The DNA shown is the 45-base CDR3, in frame from base 1. The germline V gene (reference sequence) gives CDR1 as LNHNV and CDR2 as YYDKDF. On this clonotype: What antigen it recognizes has not been identified. Base qualities are not recorded, but no much larger clone differs from it by a single base.

Ficoll-Paque density gradient centrifugation was used to isolate PBMCs. The listed sequencing device is Illumina NovaSeq 6000. cDNA libraries for TCRalpha and TCRbeta were prepared by 5'RACE using constant-segment primers, with sample barcodes and unique molecular identifiers added. RNA was extracted from every sample with Trizol reagent. The libraries were amplified in two PCR steps, and the second step added a second sample barcode and Illumina TruSeq adapters. Sequencing of the libraries was done on an Illumina NovaSeq, producing 2 x 150 bp paired-end reads. Per the source publication's procedure: Demultiplexing of reads and collapsing into UMI-guided consensus sequences were performed with migec v1.2.7. With mixcr v2.1.11, UMI consensuses were aligned to TRA and TRB V and J templates and assembled into clonotypes. Clonotypes were classified as expanded or contracted when called significant by both edgeR and NoisET, with noise models trained on biological replicates. For edgeR calls, the thresholds were a false discovery rate-adjusted p below 0.01 and a log2 fold-change of 1. As an exploratory analysis of dynamics, PCA with hierarchical clustering was applied to max-normalized trajectories of the 1000 most abundant clonotypes. Separately sequenced CD4+ and CD8+ repertoires were used to assign a CD4 or CD8 phenotype to each responding clone. TCRdb reanalyzed the raw reads on its own, using fastp at Q25 for trimming and MiXCR for clone calling, and kept in-frame beta chains. Rows are combined by CDR3 protein, so each entry shows the most common genes and DNA. For this entry, the V and J calls and clone size follow TCRdb and not the study's own pipeline. The sample table lists over 45,000 distinct CDR3 sequences, 9.3% of them with a count of one. The ten largest clones take up 12% of the sample.

The chain is encoded by TRBV15 joined to TRBJ1-2, with 8 junctional bases fitting TRBD1. Sequenced input: PBMCs or a T cell subset sorted from them (not recorded which). The source of this sequence is an adult woman who had mild COVID-19 (a few samples of this study predate the infection). The sample titles of this study are shuffled in the database, so cell type and time point are left out; the donor was told from shared clones. The CDR3 protein is CATSSRYGQGHGYTF. Read as DNA, the sequence is TGTGCCACCAGCTCCAGATACGGACAGGGACATGGCTACACCTTC.